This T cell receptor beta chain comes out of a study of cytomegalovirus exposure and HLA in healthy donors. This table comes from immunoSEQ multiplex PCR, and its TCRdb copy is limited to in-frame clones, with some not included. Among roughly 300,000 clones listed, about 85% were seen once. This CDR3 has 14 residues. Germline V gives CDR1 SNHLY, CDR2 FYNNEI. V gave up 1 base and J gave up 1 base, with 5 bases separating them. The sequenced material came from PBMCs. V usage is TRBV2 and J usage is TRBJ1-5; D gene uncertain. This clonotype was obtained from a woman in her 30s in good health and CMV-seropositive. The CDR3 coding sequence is TGTGCCAGCAGTGAAGAATTCAGCAATCAGCCCCAGCATTTT. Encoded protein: CASSEEFSNQPQHF. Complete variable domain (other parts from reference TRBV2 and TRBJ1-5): EPEVTQTPSHQVTQMGQEVILRCVPISNHLYFYWYRQILGQKVEFLVSFYNNEISEKSEIFDDQFSVERPDGSNFTLKIRSTKLEDSAMYFCASSEEFSNQPQHFGDGTRLSIL.